This note documents a single T cell receptor beta chain sequence. This specimen belongs to a study of T cell responses to AZD1222 COVID-19 vaccine. TCRdb keeps only in-frame clones here, not all; method: immunoSEQ multiplex PCR. The sample carries more than 75,000 clones, around 90% recorded once. CDR3 length: 15 residues. The V segment lost 2 bases and the J segment 8 bases; nucleotides outside the gene matches: 7. The germline gives CDR1 MNHEY, CDR2 SVGEGT. This sequence joins TRBV6-2 or TRBV6-3 and TRBJ1-1; 11 bases fit TRBD1. This material consisted of peripheral blood, taken on day 0 of AZD1222 vaccination. The TCR originated in an adult in good health. DNA of the CDR3: TGTGCCAGCAGTTACCCCGGACAGGGGGCTCGGGAAGCTTTCTTT. Translated, it gives CASSYPGQGAREAFF.